This T cell receptor beta chain was retrieved from a study of blood T cells in healthy people across ages. Using a J-beta primer mix together with a sample-barcoded 5' primer, a second PCR was run for roughly 7 to 11 cycles. MiXCR, applied by TCRdb to the 5' RACE reads, yields one record per CDR3 protein. Of 1.8 million or so distinct CDR3 sequences listed, about 39% were seen once; the top ten hold 20% to 25%. Those donating, healthy Caucasian individuals from Russia, were aged roughly 6 to 90. Each donor's blood draw was roughly 9.8 milliliters of peripheral blood. The CDR3 loop spans 14 amino acids. CDR1 is SGHTA and CDR2 is FQGNSA in the germline V gene. V was clipped by 3 bases and J by 10 bases, with 13 bases between them.

Sequencing input: blood. The rearrangement uses TRBV7-2 and TRBJ1-6, with D tentatively TRBD1 (6 bases). The TCR was taken from a human donor in good health. Here the CDR3 reads CASSFTSGDSPLHF. CDR3 nucleotide sequence: TGTGCCAGCAGCTTTACATCAGGGGACTCACCCCTCCACTTT.